A selection of T cell receptor beta chains follows, all from one sample in a study of blood T cell repertoires in COVID-19. TCRdb's table, derived via immunoSEQ multiplex PCR, lists solely in-frame clones and lacks some. The sample records fewer than 200,000 clones, 81% being singletons. Sample: peripheral blood. The receptor set was obtained from a woman of 80 years or more with COVID-19, enrolled during active disease. CDR3s include the opening cysteine and the closing phenylalanine or tryptophan. The D gene is left open where the match is weak. Clone size is shown for a subset of rows, as once, few, many or a class of expanded clone.

j_gene	d_gene	v_gene	abundance	CDR3nt	CDR3aa
TRBJ2-3	TRBD2	TRBV7-2	few	TGTGCCAGCAGCTTTAGCGGGAGTACAGATACGCAGTATTTT	CASSFSGSTDTQYF
TRBJ1-1	TRBD1	TRBV7-9	.	TGTGCCAGCAGCCCCCGGGACAGGGGGGAGAACACTGAAGCTTTCTTT	CASSPRDRGENTEAFF
TRBJ2-1	TRBD1	TRBV20-1	.	TGCAGTGCTTCCCGGGACAGGGGAGAGTTCTTC	CSASRDRGEFF
TRBJ1-2	TRBD1	TRBV5-6	once	TGTGCCAGCAGCTTACAGGGGAACTATGGCTACACCTTC	CASSLQGNYGYTF
TRBJ2-5	.	TRBV27	.	TGTGCCAGCACCAACAGTAGGGAGACCCAGTACTTC	CASTNSRETQYF
TRBJ2-7	TRBD1	TRBV9	.	TGTGCCAGCAGCGTATTCGGGACAGGGTATCCCTACGAGCAGTACTTC	CASSVFGTGYPYEQYF
TRBJ2-1	TRBD2	TRBV7-8	.	TGTGCCAGCAGCTCGCAGACTAGCGGGAGATACAATGAGCAGTTCTTC	CASSSQTSGRYNEQFF
TRBJ2-7	TRBD2	TRBV11-2	.	TGTGCCAGCAGCTCCGGATGGGGGGGATCCTACGAGCAGTACTTC	CASSSGWGGSYEQYF
TRBJ2-2	.	TRBV19	.	TGTGCCAGTAGTATAGAGGGGGCGGCCGGGGAGCTGTTTTTT	CASSIEGAAGELFF
TRBJ2-6	.	TRBV7-9	.	TGTGCCAGCAGCTCCAGCGGCTCTGGGGCCAACGTCCTGACTTTC	CASSSSGSGANVLTF
TRBJ2-7	TRBD1	TRBV11-2	.	TGTGCCAGCAGCTTAGGGGACAGCTACGAGCAGTACTTC	CASSLGDSYEQYF
TRBJ2-3	TRBD2	TRBV19	few	TGTGCCAGTAGCACGGGGGGGTTTAGCACAGATACGCAGTATTTT	CASSTGGFSTDTQYF
TRBJ2-5	TRBD2	TRBV24-1	once	TGTGCCACTGCTGGCCTAGCGGGAGAAGAGACCCAGTACTTC	CATAGLAGEETQYF
TRBJ1-2	.	TRBV28	.	TGTGCCTCAAACGGGGGGGCAACCGGCTACACCTTC	CASNGGATGYTF
TRBJ2-5	.	TRBV11-2	.	TGTGCCAGCAGCGGGGGGGCCGGGGAGACCCAGTACTTC	CASSGGAGETQYF
TRBJ1-2	.	TRBV24-1	once	TGTGCCAGCAAAGGGGTCTCGGGCTATGGCTACACCTTC	CASKGVSGYGYTF
TRBJ2-7	.	TRBV5-1	once	TGCGCCAGCAGTAGCGGCTCCGGGGACGAGCAGTACTTC	CASSSGSGDEQYF
TRBJ1-2	TRBD1	TRBV3-1/TRBV3-2	once	TGTGCCAGCAGCCGGACAGGGGCCGGCTACACCTTC	CASSRTGAGYTF
TRBJ1-5	.	TRBV5-1	.	TGCGCCAGCAGCTTGGCGGGGTATAGCAATCAGCCCCAGCATTTT	CASSLAGYSNQPQHF
TRBJ1-1	TRBD1	TRBV5-1	.	TGCGCCAGCAGCACGGGGACAGCGAACACTGAAGCTTTCTTT	CASSTGTANTEAFF
TRBJ2-1	TRBD1	TRBV2	.	TGTGCCAGCGGCAGGGGGCTGTACAATGAGCAGTTCTTC	CASGRGLYNEQFF
TRBJ1-5	TRBD1	TRBV19	.	TGTGCCAGTAGTATATCCCATCGGACAGGTTATAGCAATCAGCCCCAGCATTTT	CASSISHRTGYSNQPQHF
TRBJ2-2	.	TRBV28	.	TGTGCCAGCAGTCGACTATCACACACCGGGGAGCTGTTTTTT	CASSRLSHTGELFF
TRBJ1-2	.	TRBV3-1/TRBV3-2	once	TGTGCCAGCAGCCAAGCAGGGTTTGCGAGCTACACCTTC	CASSQAGFASYTF
TRBJ1-1	.	TRBV15	.	TGTGCCACCAGCAGAGAATATGTCACTGAAGCTTTCTTT	CATSREYVTEAFF
TRBJ2-1	.	TRBV7-3	.	TGTGCCAGCAGCCCCAGCGGGTCTTCCTACAATGAGCAGTTCTTC	CASSPSGSSYNEQFF
TRBJ1-2	TRBD1	TRBV10-3	.	TGTGCCATCACCCCCCGGGCAGGGGGCTCTGTGGACTATGGCTACACCTTC	CAITPRAGGSVDYGYTF
TRBJ2-2	.	TRBV5-4	once	TGTGCCAGCAGCTTGGTAGCTGGGGAGCTGTTTTTT	CASSLVAGELFF
TRBJ2-7	TRBD2	TRBV11-3	.	TGTGCCAGCAGCTCCCAGGGACTAGCCACGGGCTATCCCGAGCAGTACTTC	CASSSQGLATGYPEQYF
TRBJ1-2	.	TRBV27	once	TGTGCCAGCAGTTTAAATCCCGCAGGGTTTGGCTACACCTTC	CASSLNPAGFGYTF
TRBJ1-3	.	TRBV5-1	.	TGCGCCAGCAGCCGGGACAACTCTGGAAACACCATATATTTT	CASSRDNSGNTIYF
TRBJ1-1	.	TRBV6-5	.	TGTGCCAGCACCAGAACAGGGTCTGAAGCTTTCTTT	CASTRTGSEAFF
TRBJ1-5	TRBD1	TRBV12-3/TRBV12-4	.	TGTGCCAGCAGTTCGGACAGGGTACAGCCCCAGCATTTT	CASSSDRVQPQHF
TRBJ2-2	TRBD2	TRBV4-1	.	TGCGCCAGCAGCCAAGCGGGGGGGAACACCGGGGAGCTGTTTTTT	CASSQAGGNTGELFF
TRBJ2-3	.	TRBV24-1	.	TGTGCCACCAGTGAGCCTAGCGCCAGCACAGATACGCAGTATTTT	CATSEPSASTDTQYF
TRBJ2-1	.	TRBV9	.	TGTGCCAGCGGAGGGGACTTTAACAATGAGCAGTTCTTC	CASGGDFNNEQFF
TRBJ2-2	.	TRBV15	once	TGTGCCACCAGGGGCGGGATATCGAACACCGGGGAGCTGTTTTTT	CATRGGISNTGELFF
TRBJ1-1	.	TRBV6-5	once	TGTGCCAGCAGTTACAACGCAGGGCTGGAAGCTTTCTTT	CASSYNAGLEAFF
TRBJ2-5	TRBD1	TRBV25-1	.	TGTGCCAGCAGGGACAGGGGCGACCAAGAGACCCAGTACTTC	CASRDRGDQETQYF
TRBJ2-3	TRBD1	TRBV5-1	.	TGCGCCAGCAGCTTGGCCTATCTCCCGGGACAGGGTAGCACAGATACGCAGTATTTT	CASSLAYLPGQGSTDTQYF
TRBJ2-3	TRBD2	TRBV2	.	TGTGCCAGCAGTGATGGGAGGGCCCCAGATACGCAGTATTTT	CASSDGRAPDTQYF
TRBJ2-1	TRBD2	TRBV10-3	.	TGTGCCATCAGAGGACTAGCGGGATCACAGGAGCAGTTCTTC	CAIRGLAGSQEQFF
TRBJ2-7	TRBD1	TRBV7-2	few	TGTGCCAGCAGCCAACAAGGTGCGGACAGGGGGTCCCACGAGCAGTACTTC	CASSQQGADRGSHEQYF
TRBJ2-5	TRBD2	TRBV3-1/TRBV3-2	.	TGTGCCAGCAGCCCGTCGGGACTAGCCGAGAGAGAGACCCAGTACTTC	CASSPSGLAERETQYF
TRBJ2-1	TRBD2	TRBV7-9	.	TGTGCCAGCAAACTGCTAGCGGGAGAAAACAATGAGCAGTTCTTC	CASKLLAGENNEQFF
TRBJ2-2	.	TRBV11-2	.	TGTGCCAGCAGCTTAGTCCTCTTTGGGGCGACCGGGGAGCTGTTTTTT	CASSLVLFGATGELFF
TRBJ2-5	TRBD1	TRBV19	.	TGTGCCAGTAGTATAACAGGGGGCGGGGAGACCCAGTACTTC	CASSITGGGETQYF
TRBJ1-3	TRBD1	TRBV6-5	.	TGTGCCAGCAGAAACAGGGGAGAGGTGGGAAACACCATATATTTT	CASRNRGEVGNTIYF
TRBJ1-4	TRBD1	TRBV15	.	TGTGCCACCAGCAGAGAAAGGGGGCTGCCTAATGAAAAACTGTTTTTT	CATSRERGLPNEKLFF
TRBJ2-3	TRBD2	TRBV7-2	.	TGTGCCAGCAGCCCGGGACTAGCGATGTATACGCAGTATTTT	CASSPGLAMYTQYF
TRBJ1-5	.	TRBV19	.	TGTGCCAGTAGTAAGCAATTCAATCAGCCCCAGCATTTT	CASSKQFNQPQHF
TRBJ1-2	.	TRBV19	once	TGTGCCAGTAGTATGCGGCAGGGATATGGCTACACCTTC	CASSMRQGYGYTF
TRBJ2-2	.	TRBV6-5	.	TGTGCCAGCAGTTACTACAGGGACACCGGGGAGCTGTTTTTT	CASSYYRDTGELFF
TRBJ1-1	.	TRBV2	.	TGTGCCAGCAGCATAGCACGGTCCAACACTGAAGCTTTCTTT	CASSIARSNTEAFF
TRBJ2-1	TRBD2	TRBV5-6	once	TGTGCCAGCAGCCTAGGACTAGCGGGGGGTCCCAGCTCCTACAATGAGCAGTTCTTC	CASSLGLAGGPSSYNEQFF